A single sample is the source of the 25 T cell receptor beta chains below, sequenced in a study of neoadjuvant anti-PD-1 for oral cavity cancer. Produced via immunoSEQ multiplex PCR; TCRdb's table is partial and in-frame only. The repertoire holds about 14,000 clones, with 65% to 75% as singletons. Stated time point: after neoadjuvant nivolumab, at surgical resection. The sample was PBMCs, taken after nivolumab (anti-PD-1) treatment. These receptors all stem from a person aged 35 to 85 with oral cavity squamous cell carcinoma.

This clone has only a few counts. V is TRBV4-1 and J is TRBJ2-3; D not certain. CDR1 and CDR2 (germline): MGHRA, YSYEKL. V lost 4 bases and J 5 bases, leaving 7 bases between the germline ends. CDR3 size: 12 residues. CDR3 residues: CASSPGGDTQYF. Here the CDR3 DNA reads TGCGCCAGCAGCCCAGGCGGAGATACGCAGTATTTT.

The chain has TRBV5-6 and TRBJ2-3; TRBD1 matches 9 bases. The CDR3 sequence is 14 residues long. The germline V gene has CDR1 SGHDT and CDR2 YYEEEE. Losses at the gene ends were 4 bases for V and 5 bases for J; bases not matched to a gene: 5. CDR3 sequence (DNA): TGTGCCAGCAGCCCGGGACAGGGAAAAGATACGCAGTATTTT. It yields the protein CASSPGQGKDTQYF.

V usage is TRBV14 and J usage is TRBJ2-7, with 10 bases fitting TRBD2. The CDR3 is 14 amino acids. Per germline, CDR1 SGHDN and CDR2 FVKESK. With V trimmed by 4 bases and J by 4 bases, 4 bases remained unmatched. The CDR3 loop is CASSLLAGVYEQYF. CDR3 sequence (DNA): TGTGCCAGCAGCCTTCTAGCGGGAGTTTACGAGCAGTACTTC.

V is TRBV9 and J is TRBJ2-3, with D perhaps assigned TRBD1 or TRBD2 (5 bases each). CDR3 length: 13 amino acids. Germline CDR1 reads SGDLS; CDR2 reads YYNGEE. Trimming left V 4 bases short and J 14 bases short, with 20 bases between. CDR3 nucleotide sequence: TGTGCCAGCAGCCCAATGAGGGGTCGCCTTTTGTATTTT. Its protein is CASSPMRGRLLYF.

This clone was detected only once. The rearrangement joins TRBV5-6 to TRBJ1-2; D is possibly TRBD1 (5 bases). V was pared by 0 bases and J by 4 bases, with 19 bases between. CDR3 size: 17 residues. Germline loops: CDR1 SGHDT, CDR2 YYEEEE. As DNA, the CDR3 is TGTGCCAGCAGCTTGGATATTGTAGGGGTATCCAGCTATGGCTACACCTTC. Residues: CASSLDIVGVSSYGYTF. Full variable domain (missing parts from reference TRBV5-6 and TRBJ1-2): DAGVTQSPTHLIKTRGQQVTLRCSPKSGHDTVSWYQQALGQGPQFIFQYYEEEERQRGNFPDRFSGHQFPNYSSELNVNALLLGDSALYLCASSLDIVGVSSYGYTFGSGTRLTVV.

This clone was found once. V is TRBV5-5 and J is TRBJ2-2; D gene unclear. The CDR3 is made up of 15 amino acids. Per the germline V gene, CDR1 is SGHKS and CDR2 is YYEKEE (reference sequence). The ends were cut back, 1 base at V and 0 bases at J, with 7 bases in the middle. Here the CDR3 reads CASSLFHSNTGELFF. In DNA, the CDR3 is TGTGCCAGCAGCTTGTTCCACTCGAACACCGGGGAGCTGTTTTTT.

V is TRBV11-2 and J is TRBJ2-5; 8 bases map to TRBD1. This CDR3 is 13 amino acids long. Germline V gene data show CDR1 as SGHAT and CDR2 as FQNNGV. V shed 5 bases, J shed 5 bases, and the junction held 4 bases outside the gene matches. The CDR3 region has the DNA TGTGCCAGCAGCCCAGGGGGCCGGGAGACCCAGTACTTC. Protein sequence: CASSPGGRETQYF.

The chain carries TRBV2 and TRBJ2-7; TRBD1 or TRBD2 may be the D gene (5 bases each). V lost 10 bases, J lost 9 bases, and 16 bases lay in between. The CDR3 has 11 amino acids. CDR1 and CDR2 from the germline V gene are SNHLY and FYNNEI. The CDR3 here is CATTQGPGQYF. The CDR3 DNA sequence: TGTGCCACCACTCAGGGACCAGGGCAGTACTTC.

J is TRBJ1-2 and V is TRBV6-1, with D possibly TRBD1 on 5 matching bases. The CDR3 has 15 residues. V shed 6 bases and J shed 2 bases, with 16 bases lying between them. The germline V gene has CDR1 MNHNS and CDR2 SASEGT. The CDR3 DNA reads as TGTGCCAGCAGCGATCTAGGGACGGGAAACTATGGCTACACCTTC. Residues: CASSDLGTGNYGYTF.

This chain connects TRBV6-1 to TRBJ2-1; 14 positions agree with TRBD2. Germline loops: CDR1 MNHNS, CDR2 SASEGT. J was trimmed by 6 bases and V by 5 bases; bases with no gene match: 3. This CDR3 region has 15 residues. This CDR3 reads CASSSGLAGVNEQFF. For the CDR3, the DNA is TGTGCCAGCAGTTCGGGACTAGCGGGGGTCAATGAGCAGTTCTTC.

The V gene is TRBV7-9, the J gene TRBJ1-2; no clear D. Germline V gene lookup returns CDR1 SEHNR and CDR2 FQNEAQ (reference sequence). Between the trimmed V and J ends, which lost 1 base and 1 base, there was a span of 7 bases. This CDR3 has 14 amino acids. The CDR3 region has the DNA TGTGCCAGCAGCTTAGGTCAGGATAACTATGGCTACACCTTC. Protein product: CASSLGQDNYGYTF. Complete variable domain (other parts from reference TRBV7-9 and TRBJ1-2): DTGVSQNPRHKITKRGQNVTFRCDPISEHNRLYWYRQTLGQGPEFLTYFQNEAQLEKSRLLSDRFSAERPKGSFSTLEIQRTEQGDSAMYLCASSLGQDNYGYTFGSGTRLTVV.

The gene calls are TRBV27 and TRBJ2-3; 8 bases map to TRBD1. CDR3 length equals 14 residues. The germline gives CDR1 MNHEY, CDR2 SMNVEV (reference sequence). J lost 8 bases, V lost 0 bases, and 4 bases had no gene match. The chain's CDR3 is CASSLSGTGPTQYF. In DNA, the CDR3 is TGTGCCAGCAGTTTATCGGGGACAGGACCTACGCAGTATTTT.

The rearrangement uses TRBV19 and TRBJ1-5; D is unresolved. This CDR3 spans 13 amino acids. V was cut by 7 bases and J by 9 bases, with 16 bases left in between. Germline V gene lookup returns CDR1 LNHDA and CDR2 SQIVND (reference sequence). The CDR3 here is CASIPGSGRPQHF. As DNA, the CDR3 is TGTGCCAGTATACCAGGTTCAGGTAGGCCCCAGCATTTT.

The J gene is TRBJ2-5, the V gene TRBV7-8, with D possibly matching TRBD1 (6 bases). CDR1 is SGHVS, CDR2 FQNEAQ, per germline. The CDR3 contains 13 residues. Trimming pared 1 base from V and 5 bases from J, leaving 8 bases between. CDR3 loop: CASSLDRVETQYF. The DNA for the CDR3 is TGTGCCAGCAGCTTAGACAGGGTGGAGACCCAGTACTTC.

This sequence joins TRBV19 and TRBJ1-2; D remains unclear. Germline V CDR1 and CDR2: LNHDA, SQIVND (reference sequence). The ends were cut back, 6 bases at V and 4 bases at J, with 21 bases in the middle. There are 16 residues in the CDR3. For the CDR3, the DNA is TGTGCCAGTAGAGGAAGATCCCAGGACGGGCTCTATGGCTACACCTTC. Protein product: CASRGRSQDGLYGYTF.

The chain uses TRBV7-6 and TRBJ1-1, with 11 bases fitting TRBD1. Unmatched junction bases numbered 8, after V lost 1 base and J lost 4 bases. The germline gives CDR1 SGHVS, CDR2 FNYEAQ. This CDR3 is built from 17 residues. CDR3 loop: CASSLGWDRGNLTEAFF. In DNA form, the CDR3 reads TGTGCCAGCAGCTTAGGGTGGGACAGGGGGAACCTCACTGAAGCTTTCTTT.

V is TRBV7-2 and J is TRBJ1-1, with TRBD1 as a possible D gene (5 bases). Trimming cost V 9 bases and J 0 bases, with 11 bases left between them. There are 13 residues in the CDR3. The germline V gene encodes CDR1 SGHTA and CDR2 FQGNSA. Here the CDR3 DNA reads TGTGCCAGTGCGGGGACCTTGAACACTGAAGCTTTCTTT. Translating it yields CASAGTLNTEAFF. Looking up the rest from reference TRBV7-2 and TRBJ1-1 gives the full variable domain: GAGVSQSPSNKVTEKGKDVELRCDPISGHTALYWYRQSLGQGLEFLIYFQGNSAPDKSGLPSDRFSAERTGGSVSTLTIQRTQQEDSAVYLCASAGTLNTEAFFGQGTRLTVV.

V is TRBV4-2 and J is TRBJ2-7, with 13 bases matching TRBD2. Per germline, CDR1 LGHNA and CDR2 YNFKEQ. CDR3 size: 18 residues. The V segment lost 0 bases and the J segment 3 bases; nucleotides outside the gene matches: 8. The CDR3 DNA sequence: TGTGCCAGCAGCCAAGAGGGCGGACTAGCGGGAGCACGCTACGAGCAGTACTTC. This codes for CASSQEGGLAGARYEQYF.

The rearrangement links TRBV28 to TRBJ2-7; maybe TRBD1 (5 bases). V was trimmed by 7 bases and J by 6 bases, leaving 22 bases between them. There are 15 residues in the CDR3. Germline loops: CDR1 MDHEN, CDR2 SYDVKM. The DNA of the CDR3 is TGTGCCAGCAATACCCAGGGCTTTTCAGGTGGCGAGCAGTACTTC. It yields the protein CASNTQGFSGGEQYF.

The chain combines TRBV10-1 with TRBJ2-3, with 10 bases aligning to TRBD1. The CDR3 loop spans 15 amino acids. V shed 6 bases and J 2 bases; nucleotides not matched to a gene: 5. Germline V gene lookup returns CDR1 WNHNN and CDR2 SYGVQD (reference sequence). This CDR3 is CASSSGQGDTDTQYF. CDR3 bases: TGCGCCAGCAGCTCAGGACAGGGGGACACAGATACGCAGTATTTT.

The gene calls are TRBV7-9 and TRBJ1-1, with D tentatively TRBD1 (6 bases). CDR1 SEHNR and CDR2 FQNEAQ come from the germline V gene (reference sequence). V lost 1 base to trimming and J lost 1 base, with 7 bases between them. CDR3 length: 14 amino acids. The CDR3: CASSLGGQNTEAFF. The CDR3 DNA follows: TGTGCCAGCAGCTTAGGGGGACAGAACACTGAAGCTTTCTTT. Combining the CDR3 with reference TRBV7-9 and TRBJ1-1 gives the whole variable domain DTGVSQNPRHKITKRGQNVTFRCDPISEHNRLYWYRQTLGQGPEFLTYFQNEAQLEKSRLLSDRFSAERPKGSFSTLEIQRTEQGDSAMYLCASSLGGQNTEAFFGQGTRLTVV.

This clone came up a few times. The CDR3 sequence: CASSPTGISYEQYF. The CDR3 nucleotides are TGTGCCAGTAGCCCCACAGGGATCTCCTACGAGCAGTACTTC. The chain has TRBV19 and TRBJ2-7; TRBD1 is a possible D gene (6 bases). This CDR3 comprises 14 residues. With 6 bases removed from V and 0 bases from J, the gap between germline ends came to 12 bases. Germline V gene lookup returns CDR1 LNHDA and CDR2 SQIVND (reference sequence). Variable domain in full (rest from reference TRBV19 and TRBJ2-7): DGGITQSPKYLFRKEGQNVTLSCEQNLNHDAMYWYRQDPGQGLRLIYYSQIVNDFQKGDIAEGYSVSREKKESFPLTVTSAQKNPTAFYLCASSPTGISYEQYFGPGTRLTVT.

The gene calls are TRBV5-1 and TRBJ2-7, with D possibly TRBD1 on 5 matching bases. Germline loops: CDR1 SGHRS, CDR2 YFSETQ. Trimming pared 0 bases from V and 0 bases from J, leaving 10 bases between. The CDR3 is made up of 15 amino acids. CDR3 coding DNA: TGCGCCAGCAGCTTGGTGTGGGGCGACTCCTACGAGCAGTACTTC. Residues: CASSLVWGDSYEQYF.

The chain carries TRBV7-8 and TRBJ2-1; 8 bases align to TRBD2. Germline loops: CDR1 SGHVS, CDR2 FQNEAQ. The CDR3 has 16 residues. J lost 4 bases, V lost 0 bases, and 5 bases had no gene match. For the CDR3, the DNA is TGTGCCAGCAGCTTAGCGCGGCGGGAGGCATACAATGAGCAGTTCTTC. It encodes CASSLARREAYNEQFF. Supplemented by reference TRBV7-8 and TRBJ2-1, the full variable domain reads GAGVSQSPRYKVAKRGQDVALRCDPISGHVSLFWYQQALGQGPEFLTYFQNEAQLDKSGLPSDRFFAERPEGSVSTLKIQRTQQEDSAVYLCASSLARREAYNEQFFGPGTRLTVL.

The chain carries TRBV5-1 and TRBJ2-3; possible D gene TRBD2, 5 bases. CDR1 and CDR2 (germline): SGHRS, YFSETQ. V lost 1 base to trimming and J lost 5 bases, with 11 bases between them. This CDR3 has 14 amino acids. CDR3 coding DNA: TGCGCCAGCAGCTTGAGGGAGTGGGGAGATACGCAGTATTTT. As protein: CASSLREWGDTQYF.